This TCR beta chain was sequenced in a study of regulatory T cells in long-lasting Graves disease (dated by TCRdb to 2020 to 2023). With regard to the full study: In the newly diagnosed Graves' disease group, patients had been taking antithyroid drugs for less than 3 months. Peripheral blood TCR sequencing and RNA sequencing compared persistent Graves' disease patients with newly diagnosed Graves' disease patients. A total of roughly 33 samples underwent TCR sequencing: about 13 from persistent and roughly 20 from newly diagnosed Graves' disease patients. The study was registered as a clinical trial and conducted in China. Paper-wide results and their limitations: Persistent Graves' disease patients showed lower TCR Shannon entropy and fewer highly expanded clones than newly diagnosed patients, suggesting clonal expansion. The authors acknowledged the small sample size as a limitation that may reduce accuracy. Preferential use of TRBV28, TRBJ1-2 and TRBJ2-5 was observed in persistent disease, whereas TRBV20-1 and TRBJ2-1 were favored in newly diagnosed disease. Because the primary lesion, thyroid tissue, could not be accessed, the study looked at peripheral blood alone. Sequencing and analysis were restricted to the TCR beta chain. A larger number of public clonotypes was shared among persistent patients (fewer than 3,000) than among newly diagnosed patients (approximately 1,000).

The library was prepared using multiplex PCR. The listed sequencing device is Illumina HiSeq 4000. TCR beta libraries were built with iRepertoire HTBI primers and Arm-PCR amplification of CDR3 regions. Before sequencing, the PCR products went through gel purification. In the authors' own workflow: Across samples, around 62 TRBV and roughly 13 TRBJ segments were identified and used for gene usage analysis of CDR3 amino acid clonotypes. COPE and FqMerger were used to merge the filtered high-quality paired reads into contigs. BLAST was used to align contigs to IMGT TRBV, TRBD and TRBJ reference genes, with CDR3 defined following IMGT. Any clonotype with a frequency above 0.1% was counted as a highly expanded clone. Shannon entropy served as the measure of repertoire diversity, while the Gini coefficient captured V-J evenness. A clonotype found in more than one individual was treated as public. TCRdb reprocessing: public reads trimmed at Q25 with fastp, clones called with MiXCR, in-frame beta chains kept. Every distinct CDR3 protein forms one entry, paired with its most common genes and DNA. The V and J calls reflect TCRdb's pipeline rather than the authors' work. The sample records fewer than 550,000 distinct CDR3 sequences, 15% to 20% of which are singletons. The ten biggest clones cover 20% to 25% of the sample.

The sample's time point label, in plain terms: newly diagnosed GD, antithyroid drugs for less than 3 months. RNA was extracted from PBMCs in TRIzol for both TCR sequencing and RNA sequencing. The diagnosis of Graves' disease was made according to American Thyroid Association guidelines. Patients were recruited from an endocrinology department in Xi'an, China. Each patient gave approximately 10 milliliters of peripheral blood, collected in an EDTA anticoagulant tube. Ficoll Paque Plus density gradient separation was used to isolate PBMCs, and no further T cell sorting was performed. An Agilent 2100 Bioanalyzer and agarose gel were used to check RNA quality, while a NanoDrop 2000 measured RNA concentration. Inclusive of the bounding cysteine and phenylalanine, the CDR3 is 16 residues long. Only the CDR3 DNA stays, 48 bases, in frame from base 1. V sheds 2 bases and J sheds 2 bases, leaving 16 bases between their ends. The CDR1 and CDR2 encoded by the germline V gene are SGDLS and YYNGEE.

This clonotype has more than one count but fewer than ten. The antigen it binds to is not known. Nothing much larger sits one base from this clone, and base qualities are not available. In addition, the sample was reused for a study of T cells in Graves' hyperthyroidism and ophthalmopathy. As noted in the second study: Stable Graves' hyperthyroidism was defined as the absence of progression to ophthalmopathy over 18 months of follow-up. The hyperthyroidism patients were between 18 and 65 years old and newly diagnosed, with a disease duration of less than 2 months. Any patient with an uncontrolled infection, another autoimmune disease, pregnancy or lactation was excluded. Clinical symptoms, serum thyroxine and TRAb, thyroid ultrasound, and orbital computed tomography formed the basis for the diagnoses. For the first round of RT-PCR on the TCR CDR3, the HTBI primer set was used together with the Qiagen OneStep RT-PCR kit. Most expanded thyroid clonotypes (frequency above 0.001) were also detected in blood, a finding suggesting that blood repertoires may reflect thyroid immune responses. Ophthalmopathy was separated from stable hyperthyroidism by a 13 V-J signature model, with approximately 85% sensitivity and about 81% specificity obtained in cross-validation and 80%/75% obtained in testing. During validation, the model predicted progression to ophthalmopathy a median of roughly six months ahead of onset, with 60% to 71% sensitivity and 72% to 80% specificity. TCR V-J signatures able to tell the groups apart were searched for in a discovery cohort of about a hundred patients, of whom roughly 42 had Graves' ophthalmopathy and 57 had stable Graves' hyperthyroidism. Prospective prediction of ophthalmopathy was tested in an independent validation cohort of 18 hyperthyroidism patients and 17 patients who later progressed to ophthalmopathy. The approximately 100 discovery patients were randomly split 7:3 into training and test sets. Thyroid tissue and blood T-cell repertoires from about six Graves' hyperthyroidism patients were also compared in the study. After sampling, hyperthyroidism patients received methimazole starting at 30 mg daily, and ophthalmopathy patients received high-dose intravenous methylprednisolone. Libraries were constructed in a second round of multiplex PCR, after which size selection and purification were carried out. Libraries were sequenced paired-end with 100 bp reads on an Illumina HiSeq2000. Raw data were processed with SOAPnuke, discarding reads with adapters, uncalled bases, mean Phred below 15, or no exact constant-primer or identifier match. High-quality paired reads were merged using COPE v1.2.5, and each unique nucleotide sequence was defined as a clonotype. MiTCR v1.1 was used to align clonotypes to the IMGT TRBV, TRBD and TRBJ reference segments. The analysis was restricted to V-J combinations with a frequency above 0.0001, which together covered 99.2% of the repertoires. The TCS score was defined as the ratio of F50 (clonal expansion) to E x V (chaos), calculated using BLOSUM62-based TCRdist between CDR3 peptides within each V-J. Welch's t-statistics and random forest reduced 500 to 550 V-J features to roughly 13, which were used in a naive Bayes classifier (R e1071). No statistical method was used to set the sample size in advance, and investigators knew the group allocation. The paper reports TCR Vbeta CDR3 sequencing of some 140 peripheral blood samples: under 45 ophthalmopathy, some 80 hyperthyroidism and around 17 progressor patients.

This receptor was taken from a middle-aged woman with Graves disease. Donor details come from another sample of the same person, matched by shared clones. This chain joins TRBV9 to TRBJ1-2; the best D guess is TRBD1, with 6 bases matching. This sample comprised peripheral blood mononuclear cells (PBMCs), obtained at new diagnosis, from a patient treated with antithyroid drugs. The CDR3 has the sequence CASSVGRGGQNYGYTF. The nucleotide sequence reads as follows: TGTGCCAGCAGCGTCGGAAGGGGGGGGCAGAACTATGGCTACACCTTC.